The rows below give T cell receptor beta chains drawn from one sample of a study of radiation and T cells in renal cell carcinoma. Assay: immunoSEQ multiplex PCR; the TCRdb copy retains only in-frame clones and omits some. This sample yields roughly 120,000 clones, of which roughly 80% are seen a single time; 2.5% to 3.5% belongs to the top ten. Specimen: blood, collected from a patient whose treatment included radiotherapy and nephrectomy. These receptor sequences come from a woman aged 55-69 years with renal cell carcinoma. The CDR3 runs from the conserved cysteine through the conserved F or W. The D gene is left open where the match is weak. Size values are once, few and many counts, or a class for expanded clones, and some rows have none.

J gene,V gene,clone size,CDR3 length,D gene,CDR3 DNA,CDR3 protein
TRBJ1-1,TRBV19,-,13,-,TGTGCCAGTAGTGCGGAATGGGGACCTGAAGCTTTCTTT,CASSAEWGPEAFF
TRBJ1-1,TRBV13,-,14,-,TGTGCCAGCAGCTCAACCCCCCGGGTGGCTGAAGCTTTCTTT,CASSSTPRVAEAFF
TRBJ1-1,TRBV11-1,-,15,-,TGTGCCAGCAGCTTAGGATGGCAGGGACGGGCTGAAGCTTTCTTT,CASSLGWQGRAEAFF
TRBJ2-7,TRBV7-8,-,15,TRBD1,TGTGCCAGCAGCGTCACAGGGGGGTCCTCCTACGAGCAGTACTTC,CASSVTGGSSYEQYF
TRBJ2-3,TRBV6-1,once,14,-,TGTGCCAGCAGTGAAAAAAGGAGCACAGATACGCAGTATTTT,CASSEKRSTDTQYF
TRBJ2-2,TRBV4-1,-,16,-,TGCGCCAGCAGCCGATTCCCGGGACAGAACACCGGGGAGCTGTTTTTT,CASSRFPGQNTGELFF
TRBJ1-5,TRBV15,-,16,-,TGTGCCACCAGCAGAGATGTCCTCCAGGGAGATCAGCCCCAGCATTTT,CATSRDVLQGDQPQHF
TRBJ1-5,TRBV6-6,-,13,-,TGTGCCAGTCAGCGAGACTTAAATCAGCCCCAGCATTTT,CASQRDLNQPQHF
TRBJ2-3,TRBV7-2,-,14,-,TGTGCCAGCAGCTTATGGAGGGGGTCGGATACGCAGTATTTT,CASSLWRGSDTQYF
TRBJ1-1,TRBV5-1,-,14,-,TGCGCCAGCAGCTTGGCGTTAGGGAACACTGAAGCTTTCTTT,CASSLALGNTEAFF
TRBJ2-1,TRBV7-2,-,16,TRBD1,TGTGCCAGCAACTTGATCCCAGGACAGGGGAACAATGAGCAGTTCTTC,CASNLIPGQGNNEQFF
TRBJ1-2,TRBV11-2,few,13,-,TGTGCCAGCAGCAAGACCTACAGGCTTGGCTACACCTTC,CASSKTYRLGYTF
TRBJ2-7,TRBV21-1,-,12,-,TGTGCCAGCAGCAAAGTAACGGACGAGCAGTACTTC,CASSKVTDEQYF
TRBJ1-1,TRBV5-1,-,15,TRBD1,TGCGCCAGCAGCTTGGTGGGACAGGGAGACACTGAAGCTTTCTTT,CASSLVGQGDTEAFF
TRBJ2-3,TRBV13,-,13,-,TGTGCCAGCAGTCGCGGGATATCAGATACGCAGTATTTT,CASSRGISDTQYF
TRBJ1-1,TRBV5-1,few,12,-,TGCGCCAGCAGCTTCGCCGACACTGAAGCTTTCTTT,CASSFADTEAFF
TRBJ2-1,TRBV5-1,-,16,-,TGCGCCAGCAGCTTGTTCAATTTTGATAAGGTAAATGAGCAGTTCTTC,CASSLFNFDKVNEQFF
TRBJ2-5,TRBV9,once,18,-,TGTGCCAGCAGCGCCACCCCCCTGGGGGGCGGGGTAACGGAGACCCAGTACTTC,CASSATPLGGGVTETQYF
TRBJ1-5,TRBV19,-,16,-,TGTGCCAGTAGTGCCATGACAAAAGGTGGCAATCAGCCCCAGCATTTT,CASSAMTKGGNQPQHF
TRBJ2-3,TRBV19,-,18,TRBD2,TGTGCCAGTAGTATAATATTCGGGCTAGCGGGAAACACAGATACGCAGTATTTT,CASSIIFGLAGNTDTQYF
TRBJ2-1,TRBV10-3,-,15,TRBD2,TGTGCCATCAGGGCCCTAGGACTAGCGGAAGAAGGGCAGTTCTTC,CAIRALGLAEEGQFF
TRBJ2-7,TRBV18,-,15,TRBD1,TGTGCCAGCTCACCTGGACAGGTTTCCCCCTACGAGCAGTACTTC,CASSPGQVSPYEQYF
TRBJ1-2,TRBV7-2,-,15,-,TGTGCCAGCAGCTTACAGGGCCCAAACAACTATGGCTACACCTTC,CASSLQGPNNYGYTF